These 3 T cell receptor beta chains came from one sample sequenced in a study of sequential checkpoint blockade in melanoma. Treatment described: randomized to nivolumab then ipilimumab (arm A) or the reverse (arm B). Sequenced by immunoSEQ multiplex PCR; TCRdb stores in-frame clones only, minus some. The sample lists 15,000 to 20,000 clones, about 70% occurring once. The material sequenced was CD8+ T cells sorted from blood (inferred from file names), taken from a patient given nivolumab and ipilimumab in sequence. Receptors were obtained from a human donor with melanoma.

J is TRBJ2-5 and V is TRBV25-1; D possibly corresponds to TRBD2 (6 bases). Trimming pared 0 bases from V and 2 bases from J, leaving 10 bases between. CDR3 length equals 15 residues. Germline CDR1 is MGHDK and CDR2 is SYGVNS. The CDR3 loop reads CASSEYKGRQETQYF. CDR3 bases: TGTGCCAGCAGTGAATATAAGGGGAGGCAAGAGACCCAGTACTTC.

This clone is categorized as medium-sized. V and J are TRBV4-1 and TRBJ1-2; tentative D call: TRBD1 (6 bases). This CDR3 spans 15 amino acids. Germline CDR1 is MGHRA and CDR2 is YSYEKL. V dropped 4 bases and J dropped 1 base, with 13 bases sitting between them. The CDR3 DNA reads TGCGCCAGCAGCCCACAGGGCAGGGGTAACTATGGCTACACCTTC. Translation: CASSPQGRGNYGYTF.

The gene calls are TRBV7-9 and TRBJ1-1; D is uncertain. In germline, CDR1 is SEHNR, CDR2 FQNEAQ (reference sequence). CDR3 size: 13 residues. V lost 2 bases to trimming and J lost 3 bases, with 7 bases between them. The CDR3 loop reads CASSLSGDTEAFF. The CDR3 DNA sequence: TGTGCCAGCAGCTTAAGCGGCGACACTGAAGCTTTCTTT.